This T cell receptor (beta chain) was identified during a study of T cell responses to AZD1222 COVID-19 vaccine. In regard to this clone: Antigen: not known.

Only in-frame clones appear in the TCRdb table, and some are missing; sequencing was by immunoSEQ multiplex PCR. The sample holds around 150,000 clones, 90% to 95% seen once. Regarding the study as a whole: Donors skewed white British and female; clonal diversity was possibly underestimated.

The CDR3 totals 13 residues. Germline lookup yields CDR1 LNHDA and CDR2 SQIVND (reference sequence). V lost 6 bases to trimming and J lost 2 bases, with 10 bases between them. This rearrangement joins TRBV19 to TRBJ2-5; unclear D gene. The TCR sequence derives from an adult in good health. The sample in question was peripheral blood, obtained on day 0 of AZD1222 vaccination. The CDR3 region has the DNA TGTGCCAGTAGCCGAAACCCTCAAGAGACCCAGTACTTC. It translates to CASSRNPQETQYF.